A single sample gave rise to the 19 T cell receptor beta chains below, sequenced in a study of T-cell memory formation after mild COVID-19. Each CDR3 protein is one row after TCRdb ran MiXCR on the 5' RACE reads. Here the sample spans 380,000 or so distinct CDR3 sequences, roughly 13% being singletons. The sequenced sample consisted of PBMCs or a T cell subset sorted from them (not recorded which). The receptor source for this set is a man aged 18 to 29 who had mild COVID-19 (a few samples of this study predate the infection). Cell type and time point are not known.

The chain recombines TRBV11-1 with TRBJ2-3; TRBD2 agrees at 9 bases. The CDR3 length is 15 residues. Germline CDR1 is SGHAT and CDR2 is FQDESV (reference sequence). The V and J ends lost 3 bases and 6 bases, in that order; junction bases with no gene match: 7. Here the CDR3 DNA reads TGTGCCAGCAGCTTTTCGCGGGGGGGCCCGGATACGCAGTATTTT. Residues: CASSFSRGGPDTQYF.

This clonotype turned up a few times. V is TRBV12-3 or TRBV12-4 and J is TRBJ2-3; 16 bases align to TRBD2. The CDR3 contains 18 residues. Losses at the gene ends were 7 bases for V and 1 base for J; bases not matched to a gene: 8. This CDR3 reads CASTTGTSGGEGTDTQYF. Written as DNA, the CDR3 is TGTGCCAGCACTACCGGGACTAGCGGGGGGGAAGGCACAGATACGCAGTATTTT.

Only a few counts were recorded for this clonotype. The chain links TRBV12-3 or TRBV12-4 to TRBJ1-6; D not resolved. The V and J ends lost 10 bases and 0 bases respectively, with 10 bases between them. This CDR3 has 14 amino acids. CDR3 in amino acids: CAISRGSYNSPLHF. CDR3 nucleotides: TGTGCCATCTCCAGAGGCTCCTATAATTCACCCCTCCACTTT.

This chain connects TRBV12-3 or TRBV12-4 to TRBJ1-1; D gene uncertain. CDR3 length: 13 residues. V gave up 7 bases and J gave up 4 bases, with 13 bases separating them. The CDR3 here is CASTPQAGTEAFF. CDR3 DNA sequence: TGTGCCAGCACCCCCCAGGCCGGCACTGAAGCTTTCTTT.

This clonotype was detected a few times. In nucleotides, the CDR3 is TGTGCCACCAGTGATTTGAGAACGGATACGCAGTATTTT. Encoded protein: CATSDLRTDTQYF. V is TRBV24-1 and J is TRBJ2-3; D is unclear. The CDR3 is 13 residues long. Per the germline V gene, CDR1 is KGHDR and CDR2 is SFDVKD. The V end lost 0 bases, the J end lost 6 bases, and 6 bases lay between the germline ends.

The chain links TRBV7-3 to TRBJ2-3; D possibly matches TRBD1 or TRBD2 (6 bases each). Germline V gene data show CDR1 as SGHTA and CDR2 as FQGTGA. Trimming pared 3 bases from V and 7 bases from J, leaving 11 bases between. The CDR3 contains 13 residues. CDR3 coding DNA: TGTGCCAGCAGCTTGGGGGGCTCAAATACGCAGTATTTT. Protein: CASSLGGSNTQYF.

This clonotype has a count of ten or more. The chain couples TRBV4-1 to TRBJ1-1; D uncertain. CDR3 length equals 13 residues. CDR1 and CDR2 (germline): MGHRA, YSYEKL. V was shortened by 0 bases and J by 11 bases, with 13 bases between the two germline ends. As DNA, the CDR3 is TGCGCCAGCAGCCAAGAACCTGACATCGTGGCTTTCTTT. Protein product: CASSQEPDIVAFF.

The J gene is TRBJ2-7, the V gene TRBV6-2 or TRBV6-3; no reliable D call. The CDR3 has 14 residues. The V and J ends lost 6 bases and 6 bases respectively, with 18 bases between them. CDR1 is MNHEY, CDR2 SVGEGT, per germline. Here the CDR3 DNA reads TGTGCCAGCAGCCTCGAGACCCTGGGCCGCGAGCAGTACTTC. Translation gives CASSLETLGREQYF.

The chain couples TRBV27 to TRBJ1-2; D is ambiguous. The CDR3 is made up of 14 amino acids. Trimming took off 5 bases at V and 1 base at J, with 11 bases between the two ends. Germline loops: CDR1 MNHEY, CDR2 SMNVEV (reference sequence). This CDR3 reads CASSGGGFNYGYTF. CDR3 bases: TGTGCCAGCAGTGGCGGAGGCTTTAACTATGGCTACACCTTC.

This clonotype was counted only a few times. V is TRBV29-1 and J is TRBJ1-1; a possible D gene is TRBD1 (5 bases). From germline, CDR1 is SQVTM and CDR2 ANQGSEA. CDR3 length: 12 residues. Trimming took 5 bases from V and 3 from J, leaving 10 bases between them. The CDR3 DNA reads TGCAGCGTTAGTAGAGGGGACACTGAAGCTTTCTTT. It codes for CSVSRGDTEAFF.

The genes are TRBV18 and TRBJ1-2, with D possibly matching TRBD1 (5 bases). CDR3 length: 14 residues. The V and J ends lost 6 bases and 8 bases respectively, with 19 bases between them. Germline assignment: CDR1 KGHSH and CDR2 LQKENI. DNA for the CDR3: TGTGCCAGCTCCCCAGGGACGGATTTTAGGGGCTACACCTTC. Residues: CASSPGTDFRGYTF.

V and J are TRBV3-2 and TRBJ2-2; TRBD2, as called in the table, went unchecked against the DNA. TRBV3-2 is designated a pseudogene. CDR3 size: 18 residues. The CDR3 here is CASSLRTSGGANTGELFF. The CDR3 coding sequence is TGTGCCAGCAGCTTACGGACTAGCGGGGGGGCTAACACCGGGGAGCTGTTTTTT.

The chain couples TRBV5-5 to TRBJ1-5, with D perhaps matching TRBD1 (5 bases). The CDR3 is 15 amino acids. The germline V and J ends were trimmed by 4 bases and 4 bases, with 15 bases remaining between them. CDR1 is SGHKS, CDR2 YYEKEE, per germline (reference sequence). CDR3 amino acids: CASSLAAGTNQPQHF. The CDR3 nucleotides read TGTGCCAGCAGCCTTGCAGCGGGGACTAATCAGCCCCAGCATTTT.

This clonotype was counted only a few times. V usage is TRBV7-9 and J usage is TRBJ1-1, with D possibly being TRBD1 (5 bases). This CDR3 spans 14 amino acids. CDR1 and CDR2 from the germline V gene are SEHNR and FQNEAQ (reference sequence). V was shortened by 5 bases and J by 4 bases, with 14 bases between the two germline ends. CDR3 sequence reads: CASSASGMGTEAFF. In nucleotides, the CDR3 is TGTGCCAGCAGCGCCTCAGGGATGGGCACTGAAGCTTTCTTT.

This clonotype was recorded a few times. The chain uses TRBV4-3 and TRBJ2-2; D is perhaps TRBD2 (5 bases). V lost 1 base, J lost 4 bases, and 16 bases lay in between. Looked up from germline, CDR1 is LGHNA and CDR2 is YSLEER. The CDR3 totals 17 residues. The DNA for the CDR3 is TGCGCCAGCAGCCAAGTAGAACTAGGTCTTCGCACCGGGGAGCTGTTTTTT. It yields the protein CASSQVELGLRTGELFF.

The chain is built from TRBV19 and TRBJ1-1; 7 bases are shared with TRBD1. Germline trimming cut 7 bases from V and 5 bases from J; bases unmatched to any gene: 7. The CDR3 extends over 13 amino acids. Germline assignment: CDR1 LNHDA and CDR2 SQIVND (reference sequence). The CDR3 DNA follows: TGTGCCAGTATCCGGCAGGGGGTAACTGAAGCTTTCTTT. This gives the protein CASIRQGVTEAFF.

The table lists this clonotype with many counts. V gene TRBV7-9 combines with J gene TRBJ2-3; TRBD2 aligns across 10 bases. CDR1 SEHNR and CDR2 FQNEAQ come from the germline V gene (reference sequence). The CDR3 has 17 residues. V was clipped by 1 base and J by 1 base; unmatched bases: 5. The CDR3 loop reads CASSLVGTSGGTDTQYF. DNA for the CDR3: TGTGCCAGCAGCTTAGTCGGAACTAGCGGGGGCACAGATACGCAGTATTTT. Supplemented by reference TRBV7-9 and TRBJ2-3, the full variable domain reads DTGVSQNPRHKITKRGQNVTFRCDPISEHNRLYWYRQTLGQGPEFLTYFQNEAQLEKSRLLSDRFSAERPKGSFSTLEIQRTEQGDSAMYLCASSLVGTSGGTDTQYFGPGTRLTVL.

This clonotype was seen at least ten times. The V call is TRBV20-1, the J call TRBJ2-3, with D tentatively TRBD1 (7 bases). This CDR3 contains 13 residues. Looked up from germline, CDR1 is DFQATT and CDR2 is SNEGSKA (reference sequence). V was shortened by 6 bases and J by 7 bases, with 17 bases between the two germline ends. For the CDR3, the DNA is TGCAGTGCGTTCCAGGGGGGACCCAATACGCAGTATTTT. Amino acids: CSAFQGGPNTQYF.

The chain combines TRBV7-2 with TRBJ1-4, with 8 bases lining up with TRBD1. Germline values: CDR1 SGHTA, CDR2 FQGNSA. V lost 4 bases and J lost 7; bases outside the gene matches: 11. The CDR3 consists of 16 residues. CDR3 protein: CASSYYGQGRTEKLFF. The CDR3 DNA reads TGTGCCAGCAGCTATTATGGACAGGGCAGGACTGAAAAACTGTTTTTT.